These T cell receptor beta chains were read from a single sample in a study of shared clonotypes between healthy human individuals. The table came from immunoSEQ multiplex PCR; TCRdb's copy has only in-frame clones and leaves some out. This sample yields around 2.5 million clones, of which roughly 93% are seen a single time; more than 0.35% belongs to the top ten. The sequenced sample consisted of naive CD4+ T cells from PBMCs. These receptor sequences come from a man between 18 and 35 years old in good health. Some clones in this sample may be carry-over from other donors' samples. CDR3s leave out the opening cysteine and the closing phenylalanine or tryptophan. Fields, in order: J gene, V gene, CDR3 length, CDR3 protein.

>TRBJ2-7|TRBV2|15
ASSSTGGGRSLIEQY
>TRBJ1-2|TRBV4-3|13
ASSQIQGATSGYT
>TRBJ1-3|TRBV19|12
ASSIVGAGNTIY
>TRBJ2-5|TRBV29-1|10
SVEDGKGQGN
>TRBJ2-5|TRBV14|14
ASSHPSGHFQETQY
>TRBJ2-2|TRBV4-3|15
ASSQDSGAWNTGELF
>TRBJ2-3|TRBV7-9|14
ASSLVGGPNTDTQY
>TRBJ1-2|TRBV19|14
ASRSRSGTEFYGYT
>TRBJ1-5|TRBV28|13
ASSRGPALIQPQH
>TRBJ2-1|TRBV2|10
ASSEGHDEQF
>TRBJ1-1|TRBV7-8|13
ASSVTPEGRTMAF
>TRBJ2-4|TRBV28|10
ASRSSGNIQY
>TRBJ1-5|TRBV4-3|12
ASSPTGGYQPQH
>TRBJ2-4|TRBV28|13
ASRSNRALGNIQY
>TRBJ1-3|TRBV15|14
ATSRGGRGPGNTIY
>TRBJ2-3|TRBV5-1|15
ASSLEVQGSGGDTQY
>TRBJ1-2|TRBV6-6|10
ASTPDRNGYT
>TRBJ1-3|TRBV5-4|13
ASSLAREGGNTIY
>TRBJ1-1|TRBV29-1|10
SAVTGYTEAF